This is a list of T cell receptor beta chains from one sample in a study of control samples from healthy donors and cancer patients. Assay used: immunoSEQ multiplex PCR; TCRdb lists only in-frame clones, some missing. The sample consists of over 150,000 clones, around 96% of them appearing once. What was sequenced was blood. Receptors originate from a woman aged 25 to 39 in good health. Each CDR3 is given with its conserved first and last residue. The order of the fields is D gene, clone size, V gene, J gene, CDR3 DNA, CDR3 protein. A D gene is named only where the DNA matches it firmly. Clone size, where shown, is once, few, many, or a class for clones that have expanded.

>.|once|TRBV10-3|TRBJ1-2
TGTGCCATCAGGGACAACCGGGACCACGGGAGCTACACCTTC
CAIRDNRDHGSYTF
>.|.|TRBV28|TRBJ1-1
TGTGCCAGCAGTTTATTAGGGAGGTGGACTGAAGCTTTCTTT
CASSLLGRWTEAFF
>TRBD1|.|TRBV5-1|TRBJ2-7
TGCGCCAGCAGCCCGAAGGGACAGGGGACCAGTTACGAGCAGTACTTC
CASSPKGQGTSYEQYF
>.|.|TRBV4-1|TRBJ2-3
TGCGCCAGCAGCCAGCGGACATGGTCGGGCACAGATACGCAGTATTTT
CASSQRTWSGTDTQYF
>.|.|TRBV2|TRBJ1-1
TGTGCCAGCAGTGTAGGGTTGGGCACTGAAGCTTTCTTT
CASSVGLGTEAFF
>.|.|TRBV9|TRBJ2-7
TGTGCCAGCAGCGTAGGAGACAACTCCTACGAGCAGTACTTC
CASSVGDNSYEQYF
>.|.|TRBV7-2|TRBJ1-4
TGTGCCAGCAGCAAGGACGGAGGCGACCTTAAAAAACTGTTTTTT
CASSKDGGDLKKLFF
>TRBD1|.|TRBV9|TRBJ2-1
TGTGCCAGCAGTGGGGGACAGGGGATTGTAGATGAGCAGTTCTTC
CASSGGQGIVDEQFF
>TRBD1|.|TRBV5-1|TRBJ2-3
TGCGCCAGCAGCCCCGACAGGGGTATAGATACGCAGTATTTT
CASSPDRGIDTQYF
>TRBD2|.|TRBV10-3|TRBJ2-5
TGTGCCACCGAAAGTCCGCCGACTAGCGGGGGCGGTAGAGGAGAGACCCAGTACTTC
CATESPPTSGGGRGETQYF